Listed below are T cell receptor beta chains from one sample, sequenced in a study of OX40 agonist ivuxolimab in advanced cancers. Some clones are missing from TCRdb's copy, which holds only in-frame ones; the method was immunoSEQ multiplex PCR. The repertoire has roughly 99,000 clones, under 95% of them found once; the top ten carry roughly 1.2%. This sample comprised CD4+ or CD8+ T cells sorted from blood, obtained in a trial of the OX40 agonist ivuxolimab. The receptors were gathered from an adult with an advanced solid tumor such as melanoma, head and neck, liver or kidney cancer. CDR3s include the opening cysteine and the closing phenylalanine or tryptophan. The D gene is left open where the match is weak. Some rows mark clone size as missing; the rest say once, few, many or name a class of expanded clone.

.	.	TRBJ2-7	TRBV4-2	TGTGCCAGCAGCCAAGAGGGGACCAACCTAAAGGAGCAGTACTTC	CASSQEGTNLKEQYF
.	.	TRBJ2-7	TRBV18	TGTGCCAGCTCACCACGCCTACAGGATAGCTCCTACGAGCAGTACTTC	CASSPRLQDSSYEQYF
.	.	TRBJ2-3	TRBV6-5	TGTGCCAGCAGTTACTCGGGACTCCCCACAGATACGCAGTATTTT	CASSYSGLPTDTQYF
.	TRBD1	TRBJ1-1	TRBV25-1	TGTGCCAGCAGAAAACAGGGGGCCGGTAGCACTGAAGCTTTCTTT	CASRKQGAGSTEAFF
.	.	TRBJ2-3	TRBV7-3	TGTGCCAGCAGCCCCCATGGTGCAGATACGCAGTATTTT	CASSPHGADTQYF
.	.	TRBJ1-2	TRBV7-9	TGTGCCAGCAGCTTACCAGGGCACTATGGCTACACCTTC	CASSLPGHYGYTF
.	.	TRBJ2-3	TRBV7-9	TGTGCCAGCAGCTTAGCGCGGGCTTCAGATACGCAGTATTTT	CASSLARASDTQYF
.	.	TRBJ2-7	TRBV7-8	TGTGCCAGCAGCTTAGGATCAGGACCCGGCAGGAAAAGCGAGCAGTACTTC	CASSLGSGPGRKSEQYF
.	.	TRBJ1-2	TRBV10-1	TGCGCCAGCAGTGAGTCTGTGGCAGGAGACCACTATGGCTACACCTTC	CASSESVAGDHYGYTF
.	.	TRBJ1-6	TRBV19	TGTGCCAGTACAAAGACCGGGGAACCCCTCCACTTT	CASTKTGEPLHF
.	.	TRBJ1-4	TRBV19	TGTGCCAGTAGTATTGGACAGTCTAATGAAAAACTGTTTTTT	CASSIGQSNEKLFF
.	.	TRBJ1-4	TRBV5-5	TGTGCCAGCACCACCCCGACAGGCGTGAATGAAAAACTGTTTTTT	CASTTPTGVNEKLFF
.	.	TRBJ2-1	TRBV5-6	TGTGCCAGCAGCTTGGTGAGCGGTTACAATGAGCAGTTCTTC	CASSLVSGYNEQFF
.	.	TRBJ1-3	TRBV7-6	TGTGCCAGCAGCTTGGGACTATCTGGAAACACCATATATTTT	CASSLGLSGNTIYF
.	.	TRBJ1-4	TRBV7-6	TGTGCCAGCAGCTTTGGGGGTTGGGATGAAAAACTGTTTTTT	CASSFGGWDEKLFF
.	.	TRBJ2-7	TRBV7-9	TGTGCCAGCAGCACATGGGTCTGGGGTGAGCAGTACTTC	CASSTWVWGEQYF
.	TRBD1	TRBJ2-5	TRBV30	TGTGCCTGGAGTGGAGGACAGGGAAAGACCCAGTACTTC	CAWSGGQGKTQYF
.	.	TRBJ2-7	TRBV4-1	TGCGCCAGCAGCCAAGGGTCTAGCCCGGGGATCTACGAGCAGTACTTC	CASSQGSSPGIYEQYF
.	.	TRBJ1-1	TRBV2	TGTGCCACTCCTAAAGGCAGTTATTTGAACACTGAAGCTTTCTTT	CATPKGSYLNTEAFF
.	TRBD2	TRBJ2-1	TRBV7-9	TGTGCCAGCAGCTTAGGAACCCTAGCGGGAGTGGATGAGCAGTTCTTC	CASSLGTLAGVDEQFF
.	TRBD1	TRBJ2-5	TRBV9	TGTGCCAGCGACAGGACAGGACAAGAGACCCAGTACTTC	CASDRTGQETQYF
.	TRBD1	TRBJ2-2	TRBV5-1	TGCGCCAGCAGCTTGTCTCGACAGGGGCCTAACACCGGGGAGCTGTTTTTT	CASSLSRQGPNTGELFF
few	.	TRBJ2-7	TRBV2	TGTGCCAGCAAGGCTTTAGCGTCGGGGGAGCAGTACTTC	CASKALASGEQYF
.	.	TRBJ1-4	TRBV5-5	TGTGCCAGCAGCTTTCAGGGGACGTTACGGTCGGAAAAACTGTTTTTT	CASSFQGTLRSEKLFF
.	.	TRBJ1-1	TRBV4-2	TGTGCCAGCAGCCGTCCGTCCGGGGGGGTGGGAAACACTGAAGCTTTCTTT	CASSRPSGGVGNTEAFF
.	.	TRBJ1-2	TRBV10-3	TGTGCCATCAGTGAGTCGGCGGGACATTCATATGGCTACACCTTC	CAISESAGHSYGYTF
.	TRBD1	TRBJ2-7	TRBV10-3	TGTGCCATCAGCCCCACCCGGACAGGTAGCTCCTACGAGCAGTACTTC	CAISPTRTGSSYEQYF
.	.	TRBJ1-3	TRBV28	TGTGCCAGCAGACCCATGGGGGGCCAGTACTTATCTGGAAACACCATATATTTT	CASRPMGGQYLSGNTIYF
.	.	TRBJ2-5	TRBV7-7	TGTGCTAGCCTCCCCTCGACCGGGGGGCAGGAGACCCAGTACTTC	CASLPSTGGQETQYF
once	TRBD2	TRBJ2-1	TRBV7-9	TGTGCCAGCAGCTTAGGGCTAGCGGATGAGCAGTTCTTC	CASSLGLADEQFF
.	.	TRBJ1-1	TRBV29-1	TGCAGCGTTGAGGGTGTCGGGGGCTTTAGCACTGAAGCTTTCTTT	CSVEGVGGFSTEAFF
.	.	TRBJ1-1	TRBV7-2	TGTGCCAGCAGCTTAGTCCTGGGAGGGGTCACTGAAGCTTTCTTT	CASSLVLGGVTEAFF
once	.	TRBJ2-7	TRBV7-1	TGTGCCAGCAGCTTGGCTAGCTTTCCCCCTGTTAACGAGCAGTACTTC	CASSLASFPPVNEQYF
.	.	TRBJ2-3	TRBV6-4	TGTGCCAGCAGCGGCCCCGGGGGAGATACGCAGTATTTT	CASSGPGGDTQYF
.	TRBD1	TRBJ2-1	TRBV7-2	TGTGCCAGCAGCTTGGGACAGGGGGCAGCTGAGCAGTTCTTC	CASSLGQGAAEQFF
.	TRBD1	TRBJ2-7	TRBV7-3	TGTGCCAGCAGCTTAATGGGGGCACAGGGGGCGAACGAGCAGTACTTC	CASSLMGAQGANEQYF
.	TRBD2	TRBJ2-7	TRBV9	TGTGCCAGCAGCTTTGGGACTAGCGGTTCCTACGAGCAGTACTTC	CASSFGTSGSYEQYF
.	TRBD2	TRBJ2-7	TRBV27	TGTGCCAGCAGTTTATCGGCCCTAGCGGGAGGGCTCTACGAGCAGTACTTC	CASSLSALAGGLYEQYF
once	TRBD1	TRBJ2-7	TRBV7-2	TGTGCCAGCAGCCCTTATGGACAGGGGGCTGTCTACGAGCAGTGCTTC	CASSPYGQGAVYEQCF
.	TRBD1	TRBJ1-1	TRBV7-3	TGTGCCAGCAGTAGGACAGGGGAAAATACTGAAGCTTTCTTT	CASSRTGENTEAFF
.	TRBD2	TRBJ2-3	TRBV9	TGTGCCAGCAGCGTAACTAGCGGTTCAGATACGCAGTATTTT	CASSVTSGSDTQYF
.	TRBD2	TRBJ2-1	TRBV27	TGTGCCAGCAGCCACTATCCCGGGACTAGCGGGAGATCCAATGAGCAGTTCTTC	CASSHYPGTSGRSNEQFF
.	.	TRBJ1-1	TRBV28	TGTGCCAGCAGTTTAAGGGGAAAGGACACTGAAGCTTTCTTT	CASSLRGKDTEAFF
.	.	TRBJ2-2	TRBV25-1	TGTGCCAGCAGTGAATCAGTCTCTTCCGGGGAGCTGTTTTTT	CASSESVSSGELFF
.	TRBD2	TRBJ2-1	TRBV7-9	TGTGCCAGCAGCTTAGCAGGGACTAGCGGGAGGTTTTACAATGAGCAGTTCTTC	CASSLAGTSGRFYNEQFF
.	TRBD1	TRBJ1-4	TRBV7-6	TGTGCCAGCAGCCCAATGGGACAGGGAAAGCTTGGTGAAAAACTGTTTTTT	CASSPMGQGKLGEKLFF
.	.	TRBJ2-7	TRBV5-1	TGCGCCAGCAGCTTAATTCCCCCCAAACTAGCTGCTTACGAGCAGTACTTC	CASSLIPPKLAAYEQYF
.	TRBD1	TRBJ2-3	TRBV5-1	TGCGCCAGCAGCGGCGGACAGGCAACAGATACTACGCAGTATTTT	CASSGGQATDTTQYF
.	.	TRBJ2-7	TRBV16	TGTGCCAGCAGCCAACCGGCCCTCCCCGGCAAGCAGTACTTC	CASSQPALPGKQYF
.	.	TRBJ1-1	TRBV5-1	TGCGCCAGCAGCTTGCGGGTGAACACTGAAGCTTTCTTT	CASSLRVNTEAFF
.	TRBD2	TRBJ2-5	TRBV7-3	TGTGCCAGCTCTAGCGGGGATGGCCAAGAGACCCAGTACTTC	CASSSGDGQETQYF
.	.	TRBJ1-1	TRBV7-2	TGTGCCAGCAGCTTAGAGGTCATTGGCTGGAACACTGAAGCTTTCTTT	CASSLEVIGWNTEAFF
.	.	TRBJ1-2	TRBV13	TGTGCCAGCACCAGGCAGGTGGACTATGGCTACACCTTC	CASTRQVDYGYTF
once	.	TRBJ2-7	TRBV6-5	TGTGCCAGCAGTTACGATGTCAGGGGTTACAACGAGCAGTACTTC	CASSYDVRGYNEQYF
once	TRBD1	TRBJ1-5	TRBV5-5	TGTGCCAGCAGCGGGACAGGAGCGGGTGGCAATCAGCCCCAGCATTTT	CASSGTGAGGNQPQHF